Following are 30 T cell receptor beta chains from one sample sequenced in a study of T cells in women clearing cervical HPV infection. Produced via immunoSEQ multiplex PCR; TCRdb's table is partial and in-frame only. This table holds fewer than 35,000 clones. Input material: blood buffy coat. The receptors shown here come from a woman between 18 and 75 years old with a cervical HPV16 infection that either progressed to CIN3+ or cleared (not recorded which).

Partial CDR3 DNA: TGTGCCAGCAGCTCACAAATGAGCAGACACGAC. Translated, it gives CASSSQMSRHD. The entire CDR3 protein reads CASSSQMSRHDYTF. V and J are TRBV5-4 and TRBJ1-2; D gene uncertain. With the read ending 3 residues before the CDR3 end, the germline J gene is used to fill in that end. This CDR3 has 14 residues. CDR1 SGHNT and CDR2 YYREEE come from the germline V gene (reference sequence).

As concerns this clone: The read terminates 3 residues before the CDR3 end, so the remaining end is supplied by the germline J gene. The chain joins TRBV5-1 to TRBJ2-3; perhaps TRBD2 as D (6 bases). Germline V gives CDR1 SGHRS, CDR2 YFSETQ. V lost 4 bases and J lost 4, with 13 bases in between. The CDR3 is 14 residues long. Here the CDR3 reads CASSQAGYADTQYF. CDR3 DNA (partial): TGCGCCAGCAGCCAGGCGGGGTACGCAGATACG.

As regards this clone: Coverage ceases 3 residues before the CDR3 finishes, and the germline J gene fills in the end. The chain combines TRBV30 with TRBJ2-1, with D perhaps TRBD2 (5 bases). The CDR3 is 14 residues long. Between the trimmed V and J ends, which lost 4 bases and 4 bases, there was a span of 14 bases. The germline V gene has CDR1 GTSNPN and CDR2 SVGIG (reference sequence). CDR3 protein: CAWTHPRGYNEQFF. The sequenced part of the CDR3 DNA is TGTGCCTGGACCCATCCCCGGGGTTACAATGAG.

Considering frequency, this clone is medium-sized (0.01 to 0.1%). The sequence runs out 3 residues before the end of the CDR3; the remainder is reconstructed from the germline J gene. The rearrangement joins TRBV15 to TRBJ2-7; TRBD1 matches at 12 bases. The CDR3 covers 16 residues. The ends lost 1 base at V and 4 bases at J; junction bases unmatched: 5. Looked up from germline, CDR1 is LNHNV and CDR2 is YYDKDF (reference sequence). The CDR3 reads CATSRGGGQGAYEQYF. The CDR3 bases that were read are TGTGCCACCAGCAGAGGGGGGGGACAGGGGGCTTACGAG.

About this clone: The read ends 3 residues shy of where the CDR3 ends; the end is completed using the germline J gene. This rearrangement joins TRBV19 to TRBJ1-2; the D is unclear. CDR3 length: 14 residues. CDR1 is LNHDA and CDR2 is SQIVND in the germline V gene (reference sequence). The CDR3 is CASMASGSSYDYTF. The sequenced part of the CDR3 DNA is TGTGCCAGTATGGCCAGCGGGAGTTCCTACGAC.

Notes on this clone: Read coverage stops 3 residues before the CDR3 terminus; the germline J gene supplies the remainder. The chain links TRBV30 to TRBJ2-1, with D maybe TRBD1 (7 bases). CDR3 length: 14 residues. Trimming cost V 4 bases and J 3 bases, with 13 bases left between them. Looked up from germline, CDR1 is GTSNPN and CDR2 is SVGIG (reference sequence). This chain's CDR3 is CAWTPQGGYNEQFF. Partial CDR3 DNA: TGTGCCTGGACCCCGCAGGGGGGCTACAATGAG.

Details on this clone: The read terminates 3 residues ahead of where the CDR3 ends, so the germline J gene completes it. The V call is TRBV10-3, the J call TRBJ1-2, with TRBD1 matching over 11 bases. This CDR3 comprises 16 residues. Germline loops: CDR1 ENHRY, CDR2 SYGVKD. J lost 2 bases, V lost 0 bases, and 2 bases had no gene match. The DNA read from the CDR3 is TGTGCCATCAGTGAGTCGGGACAGGGGGGGAACTATGGC. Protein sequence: CAISESGQGGNYG. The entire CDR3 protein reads CAISESGQGGNYGYTF.

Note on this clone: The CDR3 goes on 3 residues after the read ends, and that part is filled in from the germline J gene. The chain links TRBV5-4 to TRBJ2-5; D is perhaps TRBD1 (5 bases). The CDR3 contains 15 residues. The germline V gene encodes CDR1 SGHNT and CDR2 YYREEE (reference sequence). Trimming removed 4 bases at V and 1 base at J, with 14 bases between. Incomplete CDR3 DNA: TGTGCCAGCAGCAGGAAGGACACCCTCCAAGAGACC. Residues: CASSRKDTLQET. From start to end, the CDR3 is CASSRKDTLQETQYF.

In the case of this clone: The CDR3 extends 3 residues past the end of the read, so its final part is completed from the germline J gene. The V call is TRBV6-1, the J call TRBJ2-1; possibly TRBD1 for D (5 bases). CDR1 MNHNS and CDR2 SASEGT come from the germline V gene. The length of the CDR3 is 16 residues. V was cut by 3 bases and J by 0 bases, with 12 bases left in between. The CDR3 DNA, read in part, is TGTGCCAGCAGTGATAGAGTGGGGCTCTCCTACAATGAG. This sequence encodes CASSDRVGLSYNE. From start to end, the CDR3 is CASSDRVGLSYNEQFF.

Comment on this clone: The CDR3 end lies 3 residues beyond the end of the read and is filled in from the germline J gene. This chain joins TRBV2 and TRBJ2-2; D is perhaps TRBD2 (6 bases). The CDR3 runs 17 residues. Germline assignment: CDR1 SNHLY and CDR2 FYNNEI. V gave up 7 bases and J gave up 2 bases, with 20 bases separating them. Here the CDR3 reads CASTEGLRFDNTGELFF. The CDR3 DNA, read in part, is TGTGCCAGCACGGAGGGCCTCAGGTTCGACAACACCGGGGAG.

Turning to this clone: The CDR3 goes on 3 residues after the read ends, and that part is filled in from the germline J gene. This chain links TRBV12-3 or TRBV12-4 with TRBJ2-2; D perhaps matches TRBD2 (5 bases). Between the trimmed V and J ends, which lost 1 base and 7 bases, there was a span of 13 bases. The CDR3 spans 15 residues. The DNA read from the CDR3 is TGTGCCAGCAGTTTAGTACTGTCGGGGAACGGGGAG. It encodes CASSLVLSGNGE. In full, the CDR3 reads CASSLVLSGNGELFF.

CDR3 residues: CAISTIGQGQGKAFF. Partial CDR3 DNA: TGTGCCATCAGCACCATTGGACAGGGCCAGGGGAAA. The rearrangement joins TRBV10-3 to TRBJ1-1; 8 nucleotides align to TRBD1. Read sequence stops 3 residues before the CDR3 end, and the germline J gene provides the missing end. The CDR3 is made up of 15 amino acids. Per the germline V gene, CDR1 is ENHRY and CDR2 is SYGVKD.

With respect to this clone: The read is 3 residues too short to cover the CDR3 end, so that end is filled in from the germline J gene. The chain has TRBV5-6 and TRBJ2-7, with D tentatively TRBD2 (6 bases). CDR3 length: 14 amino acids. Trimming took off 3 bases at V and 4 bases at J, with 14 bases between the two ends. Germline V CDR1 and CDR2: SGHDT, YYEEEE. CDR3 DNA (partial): TGTGCCAGCAGCTGGGACTCGGAGGCTTACGAG. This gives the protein CASSWDSEAYE. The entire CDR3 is CASSWDSEAYEQYF.

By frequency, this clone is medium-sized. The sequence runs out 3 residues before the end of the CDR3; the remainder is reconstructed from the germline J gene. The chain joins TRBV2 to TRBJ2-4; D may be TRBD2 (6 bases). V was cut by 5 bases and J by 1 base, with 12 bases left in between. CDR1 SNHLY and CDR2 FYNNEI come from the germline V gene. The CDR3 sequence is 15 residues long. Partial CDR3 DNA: TGTGCCAGCAGTCCGGGGGTTCGGGCCAAAAACATT. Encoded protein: CASSPGVRAKNI. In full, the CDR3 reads CASSPGVRAKNIQYF.

This chain's CDR3 is CASSPRLNSYEQYF. CDR3 bases read: TGTGCCAGCTCACCACGGCTGAACTCCTACGAG. The chain is built from TRBV18 and TRBJ2-7; D is undetermined. The missing CDR3 end, 3 residues past where the read stops, is filled in from the germline J gene. The germline V gene has CDR1 KGHSH and CDR2 LQKENI. This CDR3 comprises 14 residues. Trimming pared 1 base from V and 0 bases from J, leaving 7 bases between. Looking up the rest from reference TRBV18 and TRBJ2-7 gives the full variable domain: NAGVMQNPRHLVRRRGQEARLRCSPMKGHSHVYWYRQLPEEGLKFMVYLQKENIIDESGMPKERFSAEFPKEGPSILRIQQVVRGDSAAYFCASSPRLNSYEQYFGPGTRLTVT.

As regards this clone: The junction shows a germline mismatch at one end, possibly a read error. The sequenced part of the CDR3 DNA is TGTGCTAGCAGCTTAGTGGTCGGCCAAGGGGAGACG. This translates into CASSLVVGQGET. The CDR3, in full, reads CASSLVVGQGETQYF. The genes are TRBV7-7 and TRBJ2-3; D possibly matches TRBD1 or TRBD2 (5 bases each). The CDR3 goes on 3 residues after the read ends, and that part is filled in from the germline J gene. This CDR3 region has 15 residues. Germline assignment: CDR1 SSHAT and CDR2 FNYEAQ (reference sequence). The full variable domain, in which reference TRBV7-7 and TRBJ2-3 provide the parts outside the CDR3, is GAGVSQSPRYKVTKRGQDVTLRCDPISSHATLYWYQQALGQGPEFLTYFNYEAQPDKSGLPSDRFSAERPEGSISTLTIQRTEQRDSAMYRCASSLVVGQGETQYFGPGTRLTVL.

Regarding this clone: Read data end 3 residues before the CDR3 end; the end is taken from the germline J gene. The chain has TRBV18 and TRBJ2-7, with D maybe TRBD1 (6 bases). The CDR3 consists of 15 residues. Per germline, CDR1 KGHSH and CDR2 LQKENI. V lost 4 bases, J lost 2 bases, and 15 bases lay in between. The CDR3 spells CASSLGNTGTYEQYF. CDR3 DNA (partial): TGTGCCAGCTCACTTGGGAACACAGGGACCTACGAG.

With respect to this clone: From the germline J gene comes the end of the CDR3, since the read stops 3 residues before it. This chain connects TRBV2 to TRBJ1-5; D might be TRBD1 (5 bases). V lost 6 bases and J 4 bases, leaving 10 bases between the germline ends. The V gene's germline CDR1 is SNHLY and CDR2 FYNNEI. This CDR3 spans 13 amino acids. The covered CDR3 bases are TGTGCCAGCAGGAAAGACAGTAATCAGCCC. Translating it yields CASRKDSNQP. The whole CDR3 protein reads CASRKDSNQPQHF. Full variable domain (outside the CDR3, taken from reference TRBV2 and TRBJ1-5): EPEVTQTPSHQVTQMGQEVILRCVPISNHLYFYWYRQILGQKVEFLVSFYNNEISEKSEIFDDQFSVERPDGSNFTLKIRSTKLEDSAMYFCASRKDSNQPQHFGDGTRLSIL.

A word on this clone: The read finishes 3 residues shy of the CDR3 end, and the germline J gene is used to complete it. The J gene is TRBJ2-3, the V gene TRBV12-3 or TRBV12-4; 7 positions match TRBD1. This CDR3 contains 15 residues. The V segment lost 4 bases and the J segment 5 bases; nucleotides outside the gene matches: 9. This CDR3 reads CASSSPEGAKDTQYF. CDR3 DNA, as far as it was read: TGTGCCAGCAGTTCGCCCGAGGGGGCGAAAGATACG.

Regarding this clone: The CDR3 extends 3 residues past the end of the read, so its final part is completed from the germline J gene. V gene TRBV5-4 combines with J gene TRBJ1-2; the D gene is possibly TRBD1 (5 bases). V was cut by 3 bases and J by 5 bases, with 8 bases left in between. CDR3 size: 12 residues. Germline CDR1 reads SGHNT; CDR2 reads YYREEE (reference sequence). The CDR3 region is CASSYDSYGYTF. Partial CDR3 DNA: TGTGCCAGCAGCTACGACAGTTATGGC.

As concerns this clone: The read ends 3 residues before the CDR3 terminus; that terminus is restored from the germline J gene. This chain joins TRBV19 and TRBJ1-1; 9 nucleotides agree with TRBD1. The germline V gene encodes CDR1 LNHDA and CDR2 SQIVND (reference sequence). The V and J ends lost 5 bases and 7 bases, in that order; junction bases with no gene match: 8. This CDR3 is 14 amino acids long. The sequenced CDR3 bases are TGTGCCAGTAGTCCCGGGACAGGGCAAGGTGAA. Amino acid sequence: CASSPGTGQGE. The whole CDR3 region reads CASSPGTGQGEAFF.

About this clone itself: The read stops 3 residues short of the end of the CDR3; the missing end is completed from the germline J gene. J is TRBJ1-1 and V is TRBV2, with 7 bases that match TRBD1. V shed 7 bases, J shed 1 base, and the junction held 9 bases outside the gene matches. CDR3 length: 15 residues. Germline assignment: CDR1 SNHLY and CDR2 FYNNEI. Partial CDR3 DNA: TGTGCCAGCAATTCGTTAGGGGGCGCGAACACTGAA. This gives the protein CASNSLGGANTE. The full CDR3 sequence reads CASNSLGGANTEAFF.

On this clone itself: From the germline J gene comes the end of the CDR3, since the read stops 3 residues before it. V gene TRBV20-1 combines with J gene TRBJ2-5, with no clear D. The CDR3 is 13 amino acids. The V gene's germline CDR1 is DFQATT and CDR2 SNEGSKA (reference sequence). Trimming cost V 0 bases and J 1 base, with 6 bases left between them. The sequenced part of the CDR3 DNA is TGCAGTGCTAGAGATGCCAGCCAAGAGACC. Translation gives CSARDASQET. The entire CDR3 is CSARDASQETQYF.

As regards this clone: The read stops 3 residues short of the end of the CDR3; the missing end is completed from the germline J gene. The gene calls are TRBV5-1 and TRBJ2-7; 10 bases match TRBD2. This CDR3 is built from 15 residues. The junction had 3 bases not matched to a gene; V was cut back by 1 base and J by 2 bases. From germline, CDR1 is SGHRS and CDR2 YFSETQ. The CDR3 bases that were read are TGCGCCAGCAGCTTGCCCGGGACTAGCGCCTACGAG. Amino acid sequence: CASSLPGTSAYE. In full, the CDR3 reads CASSLPGTSAYEQYF.

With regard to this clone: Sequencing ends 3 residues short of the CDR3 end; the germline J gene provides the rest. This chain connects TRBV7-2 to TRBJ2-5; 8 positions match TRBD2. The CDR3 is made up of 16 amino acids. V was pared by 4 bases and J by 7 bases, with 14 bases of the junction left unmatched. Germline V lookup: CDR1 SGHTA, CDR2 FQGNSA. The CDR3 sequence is CASSSAAGGLWGTQYF. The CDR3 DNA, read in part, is TGTGCCAGCAGCTCAGCGGCGGGGGGACTCTGGGGGACC.

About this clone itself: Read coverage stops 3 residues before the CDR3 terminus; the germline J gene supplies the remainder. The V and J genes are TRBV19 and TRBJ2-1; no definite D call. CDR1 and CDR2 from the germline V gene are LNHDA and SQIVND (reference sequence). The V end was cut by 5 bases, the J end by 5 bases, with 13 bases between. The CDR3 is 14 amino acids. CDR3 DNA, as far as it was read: TGTGCCAGTAGTCCCAGTCCTAGAAACAATGAG. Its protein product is CASSPSPRNNE. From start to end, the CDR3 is CASSPSPRNNEQFF.

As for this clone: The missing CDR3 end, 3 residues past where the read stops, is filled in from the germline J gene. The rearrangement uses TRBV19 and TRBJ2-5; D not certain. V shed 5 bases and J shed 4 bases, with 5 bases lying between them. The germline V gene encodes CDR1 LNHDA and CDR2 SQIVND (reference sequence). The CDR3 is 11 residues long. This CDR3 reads CASSSGETQYF. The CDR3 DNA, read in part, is TGTGCCAGTAGTTCCGGAGAGACC.

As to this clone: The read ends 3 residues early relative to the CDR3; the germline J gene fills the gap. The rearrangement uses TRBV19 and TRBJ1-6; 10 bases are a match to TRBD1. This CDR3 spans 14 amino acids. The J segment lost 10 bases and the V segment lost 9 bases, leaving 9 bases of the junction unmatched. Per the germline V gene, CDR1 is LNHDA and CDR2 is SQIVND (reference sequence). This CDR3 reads CASSRGTGESPLHF. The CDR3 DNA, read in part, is TGTGCCAGCTCTAGAGGGACAGGGGAATCACCC.

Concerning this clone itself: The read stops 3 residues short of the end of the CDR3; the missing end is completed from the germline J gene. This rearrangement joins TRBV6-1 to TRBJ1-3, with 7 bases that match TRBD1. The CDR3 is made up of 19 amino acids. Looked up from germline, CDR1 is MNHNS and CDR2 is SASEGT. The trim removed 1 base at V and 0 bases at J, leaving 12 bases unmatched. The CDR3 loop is CASSEVIEGGGSSGNTIYF. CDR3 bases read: TGTGCCAGCAGTGAAGTAATAGAAGGGGGCGGCAGCTCTGGAAACACC.

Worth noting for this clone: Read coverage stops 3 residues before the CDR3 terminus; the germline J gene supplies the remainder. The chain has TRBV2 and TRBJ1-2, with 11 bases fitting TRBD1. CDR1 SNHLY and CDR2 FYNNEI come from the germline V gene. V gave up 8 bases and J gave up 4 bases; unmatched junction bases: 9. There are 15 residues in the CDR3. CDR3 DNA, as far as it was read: TGTGCCAGCTCGTCAAGGGACAGGGGGGGCTATGGC. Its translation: CASSSRDRGGYG. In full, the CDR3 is CASSSRDRGGYGYTF.